Detailed here is one T cell receptor (beta chain). The CDR3 has 13 amino acids. Trimming shortened V by 3 bases and J by 6 bases, and 11 bases separated the two germline ends. Germline V lookup: CDR1 SGHTA, CDR2 FQGNSA. The record originates from a study of cytomegalovirus exposure and HLA in healthy donors. PCR was performed using 60 Vbeta and 13 Jbeta primers. The data were produced by immunoSEQ multiplex PCR, yet TCRdb's version contains in-frame clones alone and is incomplete. The sample consists of under 200,000 clones, about 76% of them appearing once. The rearrangement joins TRBV7-2 to TRBJ1-2, with D maybe TRBD1 (6 bases). The sequencing input was PBMCs. The source is a woman aged 18-29 years in good health and CMV-seropositive. CDR3 region: CASSFQPGDGYTF. The CDR3 DNA reads as TGTGCCAGCAGCTTTCAACCAGGGGATGGCTACACCTTC.